Following are 8 T cell receptor beta chains from one sample sequenced in a study of tumor and adjacent non-tumor tissue in lung cancer (dated by TCRdb to 2016 to 2019). RNA was extracted from bulk unsorted tissue and checked for quality with a NanoDrop ND-1000 and an Agilent 2100. To prepare the library, multiplex PCR was applied. The sample was run on an Illumina HiSeq 2500. TCRbeta libraries were constructed through three rounds of nested PCR with primers (Table S4) according to protocols modified from ARM-PCR. TCRdb applied fastp at Q25 and MiXCR to the public reads, then kept only in-frame beta chains. Rows matching on CDR3 protein sequence are summarized as one entry with the most common DNA and genes. The sample includes around 200,000 distinct CDR3 sequences, with around 70% observed a single time. The top ten clones comprise about 25% of the sample. Sequenced material: lung tumor tissue. Receptors were obtained from a man aged 55-75 years with non-small cell lung cancer.

Concerning this clonotype: The missing conserved phenylalanine or tryptophan at the end of this CDR3 makes a read error likely. Because the CDR3's place on the DNA is in doubt, the DNA is left out and the CDR3 is given as listed by TCRdb. The J gene is TRBJ1-2, the V gene TRBV10-2; the D call in the table, TRBD1, was not verified against the DNA. Germline CDR1 reads WSHSY; CDR2 reads SAAADI. With termini counted, the CDR3 has 12 amino acids. This chain's CDR3 is CASGQGVSGYTC.

This sequence joins TRBV20-1 and TRBJ1-4; D may be TRBD1 (6 bases). This CDR3 is built from 14 residues. CDR1 is DFQATT, CDR2 SNEGSKA, per germline (reference sequence). The V and J ends lost 6 bases and 14 bases respectively, with 25 bases between them. The CDR3 DNA sequence: TGCAGTGCCACGGACAGCTCAACTAATGAAGAGCTGTTTTTT. It yields the protein CSATDSSTNEELFF.

Remarks on this clonotype: A much bigger clone sits one base away, suggesting this may be a read error. The chain carries TRBV11-2 and TRBJ2-7, with a tentative D call TRBD2 (7 bases). The CDR3 is made up of 16 amino acids. The germline gives CDR1 SGHAT, CDR2 FQNNGV. Between the trimmed V and J ends, which lost 6 bases and 3 bases, there was a span of 21 bases. As DNA, the CDR3 is TGTGCCAGCAGTTACCTAGGGGGGACTATATTCTACGAGCAGTACTTC. As protein: CASSYLGGTIFYEQYF.

The chain is built from TRBV11-2 and TRBJ2-1; 7 bases fit TRBD2. V lost 0 bases and J lost 4; bases outside the gene matches: 3. The CDR3 covers 15 residues. The germline V gene has CDR1 SGHAT and CDR2 FQNNGV. The CDR3 loop is CASSLDGRGYNEQFF. CDR3 in DNA: TGTGCCAGCAGCTTAGATGGGAGGGGATACAATGAGCAGTTCTTC.

This clonotype has a count of ten or more. The CDR3 sequence is CASSRRRGNEQFF. The DNA of the CDR3 is TGTGCCAGCAGCCGGCGAAGGGGGAATGAGCAGTTCTTC. V usage is TRBV5-6 and J usage is TRBJ2-1, with D possibly matching TRBD1 (6 bases). From germline, CDR1 is SGHDT and CDR2 YYEEEE. V lost 4 bases and J 7 bases, leaving 12 bases between the germline ends. This CDR3 spans 13 amino acids.

This clonotype appeared a few times. V gene TRBV6-7 combines with J gene TRBJ2-7; possibly TRBD2 for D (5 bases). TRBV6-7 is identified as an open reading frame with a role that is uncertain. The CDR3 runs 14 residues. V was cut by 5 bases and J by 0 bases, with 11 bases left in between. The CDR3 is CASSIPGCSYEQYF. The CDR3 DNA is TGTGCCAGCAGTATTCCGGGGTGCTCCTACGAGCAGTACTTC.

Of note for this clonotype: Lacking the conserved final phenylalanine or tryptophan, this CDR3 likely reflects a read error. The V and J genes are TRBV29-1 and TRBJ2-7, with a possible D match to TRBD1 (7 bases). The CDR3 totals 14 residues. The germline CDR1 and CDR2 sequences are SQVTM and ANQGSEA. The CDR3 DNA sequence: TGCAGTGTTGAAAGGGGGGACAGTTCCTACGAGCAGTACTTA. Amino acid sequence: CSVERGDSSYEQYL.

The rearrangement uses TRBV21-1 and TRBJ2-4. TRBV21-1 has pseudogene status. The CDR3 spans 15 residues. CDR3 loop: CASNKRLGAKNIQYF. The CDR3 DNA reads as TGTGCCAGCAACAAAAGGCTTGGGGCCAAAAACATTCAGTACTTC.